A single sample gave rise to the 11 T cell receptor beta chains below, sequenced in a study of T-cell reconstitution after alpha-beta-depleted transplantation in children. Unique molecular identifiers were incorporated into the prepared TCRbeta library. Each CDR3 protein gets one entry after TCRdb re-called the PCR reads with MiXCR. The table includes about 200,000 distinct CDR3 sequences, 6.6% detected once. The material was PBMCs, obtained before TCRalphabeta/CD19-depleted stem cell transplant. These receptors all stem from a boy aged 2 to 9 with acute lymphoblastic leukemia, due to receive a stem cell transplant.

The chain links TRBV20-1 to TRBJ2-5; the D gene is possibly TRBD2 (5 bases). V dropped 7 bases and J dropped 3 bases, with 12 bases sitting between them. This CDR3 region has 12 residues. CDR1 and CDR2 (germline): DFQATT, SNEGSKA (reference sequence). The CDR3 region has the DNA TGCAGTGGTCAGCCAGCGGAAGAGACCCAGTACTTC. Translation: CSGQPAEETQYF.

This clonotype was detected many times. The chain couples TRBV7-6 to TRBJ2-2; D is undetermined. Germline V CDR1 and CDR2: SGHVS, FNYEAQ. Trimming removed 5 bases at V and 6 bases at J, with 16 bases between. CDR3 size: 15 residues. The CDR3 region has the DNA TGTGCCAGCAGCAACCCCGGCGTACGTTCCGGGGAGCTGTTTTTT. Translated: CASSNPGVRSGELFF.

Worth noting for this clonotype: The junction departs from germline at one end; a sequencing error may be responsible. The chain combines TRBV7-8 with TRBJ2-7, with 7 nucleotides matching TRBD2. Germline lookup yields CDR1 SGHVS and CDR2 FQNEAQ. The CDR3 sequence is 15 residues long. CDR3: CAISLTGGETYEQYF. DNA of the CDR3: TGTGCCATCAGCTTAACGGGAGGCGAGACCTACGAGCAGTACTTC.

The table lists this clonotype with many counts. This chain joins TRBV7-2 and TRBJ2-7; possibly TRBD1 or TRBD2 for D (5 bases each). The germline V and J ends were trimmed by 6 bases and 3 bases, with 21 bases remaining between them. Looked up from germline, CDR1 is SGHTA and CDR2 is FQGNSA. The CDR3 is 16 residues long. The CDR3, as DNA: TGTGCCAGCAGTCTGCACACCGGGACCGCACTCTACGAGCAGTACTTC. This translates into CASSLHTGTALYEQYF.

This clonotype has ten or more counts. CDR3 DNA sequence: TGTGCCAGCAAGCAGGGGTTGCCGCAGCCCCAGCATTTT. As protein: CASKQGLPQPQHF. The chain couples TRBV2 to TRBJ1-5; TRBD1 might be the D (6 bases). V was pared by 7 bases and J by 7 bases, with 14 bases between. The CDR3 spans 13 residues. Germline V gene data show CDR1 as SNHLY and CDR2 as FYNNEI.

This clonotype was counted many times. This chain uses TRBV20-1 with TRBJ2-7; 10 nucleotides agree with TRBD2. V trimming: 1 base; J trimming: 3 bases; junction bases outside the gene matches: 3. This CDR3 contains 14 residues. CDR1 is DFQATT and CDR2 is SNEGSKA in the germline V gene (reference sequence). Written as DNA, the CDR3 is TGCAGTGCTAGAGCGGCTAGCGGGGGCTACGAGCAGTACTTC. This gives the protein CSARAASGGYEQYF.

This clonotype was counted many times. This chain links TRBV5-6 with TRBJ2-7; D unresolved. CDR3 size: 11 residues. CDR1 is SGHDT, CDR2 YYEEEE, per germline. V dropped 1 base and J dropped 6 bases, with 5 bases sitting between them. The CDR3 protein is CASSLMAEQYF. The CDR3 region has the DNA TGTGCCAGCAGCTTGATGGCCGAGCAGTACTTC.

This clonotype was counted many times. The chain combines TRBV29-1 with TRBJ1-2; 7 nucleotides match TRBD1. V dropped 0 bases and J dropped 5; count of bases not matched to a gene: 9. From germline, CDR1 is SQVTM and CDR2 ANQGSEA. CDR3 length: 15 residues. The CDR3 sequence is CSVEDYGGGGYGYTF. The CDR3 DNA sequence: TGCAGCGTTGAAGATTACGGAGGGGGCGGGTATGGCTACACCTTC.

This clonotype was observed at least ten times. This chain connects TRBV5-1 to TRBJ1-4; 10 nucleotides match TRBD1. The CDR3 covers 14 residues. V was pared by 7 bases and J by 8 bases, with 8 bases of the junction left unmatched. CDR1 is SGHRS and CDR2 is YFSETQ in the germline V gene. For the CDR3, the DNA is TGCGCCAGCCGACCGGGACAGGGGATCGAAAAACTGTTTTTT. Its protein product is CASRPGQGIEKLFF.

This clonotype has only a few counts. The J gene is TRBJ1-3, the V gene TRBV7-2; tentatively, D is TRBD1 (5 bases). The length of the CDR3 is 13 residues. Germline loops: CDR1 SGHTA, CDR2 FQGNSA. The V end lost 5 bases, the J end lost 7 bases, and 12 bases lay between the germline ends. The CDR3 region is CASSGDESNTIYF. CDR3 nucleotide sequence: TGTGCCAGCAGCGGGGACGAGTCCAACACCATATATTTT.

This clonotype was observed a handful of times. The rearrangement joins TRBV18 to TRBJ1-5; no reliable D call. Germline V gene lookup returns CDR1 KGHSH and CDR2 LQKENI. V lost 5 bases, J lost 5 bases, and 13 bases lay in between. CDR3 length: 14 amino acids. CDR3 bases: TGTGCCAGCTCAGAAACAGAACACGATCAGCCCCAGCATTTT. Its protein is CASSETEHDQPQHF. Supplemented by reference TRBV18 and TRBJ1-5, the full variable domain reads NAGVMQNPRHLVRRRGQEARLRCSPMKGHSHVYWYRQLPEEGLKFMVYLQKENIIDESGMPKERFSAEFPKEGPSILRIQQVVRGDSAAYFCASSETEHDQPQHFGDGTRLSIL.